This entry lists 16 T cell receptor beta chains sequenced from one sample in a study of Ad26.COV2.S vaccination and SARS-CoV-2 variants. Only in-frame clones appear in the TCRdb table, and some are missing; sequencing was by immunoSEQ multiplex PCR. Of roughly 510,000 clones in the sample, roughly 85% were seen once. The treatment: some 20 received Ad26.COV2.S at low or high dose, single or two shots; 5 received placebo; per-sample allocation not given. Day 63 after the first injection of vaccine or placebo was the sampling time. The specimen comprised peripheral blood, sampled in a trial of Ad26.COV2.S vaccine versus placebo. These receptors were collected from a person aged 18-60 years who received the Ad26.COV2.S COVID-19 vaccine or a placebo.

This sequence joins TRBV3-1 (or the pseudogene TRBV3-2) and TRBJ2-2, with D possibly being TRBD2 (6 bases). The germline CDR1 and CDR2 sequences are LGHDT and YNNKEL (reference sequence). Trimming took 1 base from V and 5 from J, leaving 14 bases between them. CDR3 length: 16 amino acids. The CDR3 sequence is CASSQGGNKWTGELFF. In DNA form, the CDR3 reads TGTGCCAGCAGCCAAGGCGGGAACAAGTGGACCGGGGAGCTGTTTTTT.

The rearrangement joins TRBV5-4 to TRBJ2-2, with D hard to call. The germline gives CDR1 SGHNT, CDR2 YYREEE (reference sequence). The V and J ends lost 4 bases and 5 bases respectively, with 9 bases between them. The CDR3 covers 13 residues. The CDR3 DNA follows: TGTGCCAGCAGCGCAAGGGCGACCGGGGAGCTGTTTTTT. As protein: CASSARATGELFF.

The rearrangement joins TRBV7-2 to TRBJ1-1, with D hard to call. The CDR3 sequence is 14 residues long. Trimming took 5 bases from V and 5 from J, leaving 15 bases between them. Germline lookup yields CDR1 SGHTA and CDR2 FQGNSA. The CDR3 coding sequence is TGTGCCAGCAGCCCCACCCCGGTCGTGACTGAAGCTTTCTTT. Translated, it gives CASSPTPVVTEAFF. Filled out from reference TRBV7-2 and TRBJ1-1, the complete variable domain reads GAGVSQSPSNKVTEKGKDVELRCDPISGHTALYWYRQSLGQGLEFLIYFQGNSAPDKSGLPSDRFSAERTGGSVSTLTIQRTQQEDSAVYLCASSPTPVVTEAFFGQGTRLTVV.

The rearrangement links TRBV19 to TRBJ1-3; D unresolved. The CDR3 totals 14 residues. Germline values: CDR1 LNHDA, CDR2 SQIVND (reference sequence). V shed 4 bases and J shed 3 bases, with 10 bases lying between them. CDR3: CASSTEVYGNTIYF. CDR3 nucleotides: TGTGCCAGTAGTACCGAAGTATATGGAAACACCATATATTTT. The full variable domain, completed using reference TRBV19 and TRBJ1-3, is DGGITQSPKYLFRKEGQNVTLSCEQNLNHDAMYWYRQDPGQGLRLIYYSQIVNDFQKGDIAEGYSVSREKKESFPLTVTSAQKNPTAFYLCASSTEVYGNTIYFGEGSWLTVV.

The chain couples TRBV7-9 to TRBJ2-7; D not certain. From germline, CDR1 is SEHNR and CDR2 FQNEAQ (reference sequence). Between the trimmed V and J ends, which lost 6 bases and 3 bases, there was a span of 12 bases. The CDR3 has 13 residues. The DNA of the CDR3 is TGTGCCAGCAGGGCAACAACTAACTACGAGCAGTACTTC. Translating it yields CASRATTNYEQYF.

This chain joins TRBV4-3 and TRBJ2-5; 8 nucleotides match TRBD2. This CDR3 contains 15 residues. Germline lookup yields CDR1 LGHNA and CDR2 YSLEER. V was pared by 0 bases and J by 4 bases, with 4 bases of the junction left unmatched. The CDR3 loop reads CASSQEGTSGETQYF. Written as DNA, the CDR3 is TGCGCCAGCAGCCAAGAGGGCACTAGCGGAGAGACCCAGTACTTC.

The chain uses TRBV5-1 and TRBJ2-5, with 9 positions matching TRBD1. Germline CDR1 is SGHRS and CDR2 is YFSETQ. Germline trimming cut 5 bases from V and 4 bases from J; bases unmatched to any gene: 6. The CDR3 covers 14 residues. CDR3 bases: TGCGCCAGCAGACCCACAGGGGGCGGAGAGACCCAGTACTTC. Translated: CASRPTGGGETQYF.

The V call is TRBV6-5, the J call TRBJ1-3; D possibly corresponds to TRBD1 (6 bases). The ends were cut back, 0 bases at V and 0 bases at J, with 9 bases in the middle. Looked up from germline, CDR1 is MNHEY and CDR2 is SVGAGI. The CDR3 sequence is 16 residues long. The CDR3 sequence is CASSYSWTVSGNTIYF. CDR3 DNA: TGTGCCAGCAGTTACTCATGGACAGTCTCTGGAAACACCATATATTTT.

This sequence joins TRBV9 and TRBJ1-6; D ambiguous. Germline loops: CDR1 SGDLS, CDR2 YYNGEE. CDR3 length: 16 amino acids. V dropped 0 bases and J dropped 6 bases, with 13 bases sitting between them. As DNA, the CDR3 is TGTGCCAGCAGCGTAGGGTCAGAAGCCACTAATTCACCCCTCCACTTT. It is translated as CASSVGSEATNSPLHF.

The genes are TRBV28 and TRBJ1-1; a possible D gene is TRBD1 (6 bases). The V gene lost 8 bases and the J gene lost 1 base, with 17 bases spanning the gap. The germline V gene has CDR1 MDHEN and CDR2 SYDVKM. The CDR3 spans 15 residues. Written as DNA, the CDR3 is TGTGCCAGCGCGGGACAAGTAAAGGGGAACACTGAAGCTTTCTTT. It specifies CASAGQVKGNTEAFF.

The J gene is TRBJ2-1, the V gene TRBV5-1; D gene unclear. CDR1 and CDR2 from the germline V gene are SGHRS and YFSETQ. V lost 0 bases, J lost 0 bases, and 10 bases lay in between. The CDR3 length is 16 residues. In DNA, the CDR3 is TGCGCCAGCAGCTTGGGTGGGGTTAGCTCCTACAATGAGCAGTTCTTC. Amino acid sequence: CASSLGGVSSYNEQFF.

V gene TRBV7-2 combines with J gene TRBJ1-2; D might be TRBD1 (6 bases). CDR1 is SGHTA, CDR2 FQGNSA, per germline. V lost 8 bases to trimming and J lost 8 bases, with 18 bases between them. CDR3 length: 13 residues. The CDR3 region has the DNA TGTGCCAGCGCCCCGGGACAAAAGGGGGGCTACACCTTC. It is translated as CASAPGQKGGYTF.

This sequence joins TRBV28 and TRBJ2-1; D may be TRBD1 or TRBD2 (5 bases each). Germline CDR1 is MDHEN and CDR2 is SYDVKM. Trimming took off 1 base at V and 9 bases at J, with 13 bases between the two ends. The CDR3 spans 14 residues. In nucleotides, the CDR3 is TGTGCCAGCAGTTTATTGGGGACCACCAGTGAGCAGTTCTTC. Amino acids: CASSLLGTTSEQFF.

This clone was detected once. V usage is TRBV5-8 and J usage is TRBJ2-3; D is uncertain. Germline CDR1 and CDR2: SGHTS and YDEGEE. The germline V and J ends were trimmed by 4 bases and 2 bases, with 17 bases remaining between them. The CDR3 has 16 amino acids. The CDR3 sequence is CASSPELTLSTDTQYF. The CDR3 DNA sequence: TGTGCCAGCAGCCCGGAACTAACACTTTCCACAGATACGCAGTATTTT.

The chain employs TRBV19 and TRBJ1-5, with D possibly being TRBD1 (5 bases). V lost 5 bases and J 4 bases, leaving 15 bases between the germline ends. The V gene's germline CDR1 is LNHDA and CDR2 SQIVND (reference sequence). The CDR3 is made up of 15 amino acids. The CDR3 DNA reads TGTGCCAGTAGTGTGTCCCAGGGCCCTAATCAGCCCCAGCATTTT. This codes for CASSVSQGPNQPQHF.

The V and J genes are TRBV18 and TRBJ1-1, with a possible D match to TRBD1 (5 bases). Trimming removed 6 bases at V and 4 bases at J, with 15 bases between. The V gene's germline CDR1 is KGHSH and CDR2 LQKENI. This CDR3 is 14 amino acids long. CDR3 protein: CASSTDNGGTEAFF. The CDR3 bases are TGTGCCAGCTCGACTGACAACGGGGGCACTGAAGCTTTCTTT.